This T cell receptor beta chain was documented in a study of cytomegalovirus exposure and HLA in healthy donors. Produced via immunoSEQ multiplex PCR; TCRdb's table is partial and in-frame only. The sample lists roughly 120,000 clones; about 88% were seen once. The germline CDR1 and CDR2 sequences are MNHEY and SVGAGI. Trimming took off 3 bases at V and 2 bases at J, with 11 bases between the two ends. The CDR3 covers 14 residues. What was sequenced was PBMCs. The chain links TRBV6-5 to TRBJ2-7, with TRBD1 as a possible D gene (6 bases). The receptor was isolated from a man younger than 30 in good health and CMV-seropositive. The CDR3 loop reads CASSYDRTAYEQYF. The CDR3 DNA follows: TGTGCCAGCAGTTATGATCGGACAGCCTACGAGCAGTACTTC.